These T cell receptor beta chains were read from a single sample in a study of CD8 T cells in ankylosing spondylitis. TCRdb ran MiXCR on the 5' RACE reads and lists one entry per CDR3 protein. The table shows roughly 150,000 distinct CDR3 sequences, with just over 9.5% occurring only once. The sample comprised blood, either unsorted or a sorted T cell fraction (not recorded which). The receptors were sampled from a female donor with ankylosing spondylitis or in good health (not recorded which). CDR3s leave out the opening cysteine and the closing phenylalanine or tryptophan. The order of the fields is CDR3 length, clone size, V gene, CDR3 protein. The size field is filled for only some rows; it gives once, few, many or a size class.

>11|few|TRBV6-1
ASSLTGADTQY
>10|.|TRBV20-1
KALAAYNEQF
>12|.|TRBV20-1
SGPPGTNYNEQF
>10|many|TRBV7-9
ASSLVSYEQY
>11|.|TRBV25-1
ASTPQNYNEQF
>14|.|TRBV2
ASSPKVYGTYNEQF
>13|.|TRBV6-1
ASRPLQGAVYGYT
>15|many|TRBV27
ASSLTPQAGSSYEQY
>14|.|TRBV4-3
ASSQGGLAGTDTQY
>14|few|TRBV4-3
ASSQDYATVNNEQF
>11|.|TRBV4-1
ASSHPSYNEQF
>12|few|TRBV6-5
ASSYTSGRDQQF
>17|.|TRBV11-1
ASSLAGLAGGPGYNEQF
>13|few|TRBV27
ASSFGTGGSYEQY
>11|many|TRBV4-1
ASSQRAFGELF
>13|many|TRBV12-3/TRBV12-4
ASSFLGQMNTEAF
>13|few|TRBV5-1
ASSSLAGDLGEQF
>11|many|TRBV5-1
ASSLSGVNEQF
>11|many|TRBV24-1
ATSPTRSGEQF
>17|.|TRBV4-2
ASSPEGSVFGGSSYEQY
>10|many|TRBV7-9
ASCRGFDTQY
>14|.|TRBV6-2/TRBV6-3
ASGLSGTSRTDTQY
>15|.|TRBV4-2
ASSPRGEGQVTYEQY
>10|many|TRBV5-6
ASGTGGETQY
>17|.|TRBV7-8
ASSFLAGGPSQTSHEQF
>13|few|TRBV7-9
ASSQGQGASYEQY
>18|many|TRBV6-2/TRBV6-3
ASSPGFGGNIKGDYNEQF
>13|.|TRBV7-9
ASSLLRRARETQY
>15|.|TRBV9
ASSVGVQLGDTGELF
>14|.|TRBV7-9
ASSLGTDWGYQPQH
>15|.|TRBV19
ASSIDRREELTDTQY
>13|.|TRBV5-6
ASSLDREVTNEQF
>13|few|TRBV5-1
ASSSVGYLGDTQY
>13|few|TRBV7-9
ASSEEGTNTGELF
>9|few|TRBV2
ASSEPGELF
>12|.|TRBV27
ASSLSGGYYEQY
>11|many|TRBV6-2/TRBV6-3
ASSYGPNQPQH
>11|many|TRBV2
ASSQMGAGELF
>12|.|TRBV6-4
ASSDGIEGGEQF
>13|few|TRBV20-1
SALRLGTNTGELF
>10|.|TRBV6-2/TRBV6-3
ASMNLTYEQY
>12|.|TRBV10-2
ASSESSGIHEQY
>13|.|TRBV30
AWSFGRGGGDTQY
>10|.|TRBV29-1
SVPAGRGTQY
>11|.|TRBV20-1
SAREAENTEAF
>10|.|TRBV30
AWSRRTGELF
>10|.|TRBV13
ASSQRQETQY
>14|.|TRBV25-1
ASSGTGHSGSDEQF
>14|few|TRBV3-1
ASSPRRQGAKNIQY
>12|few|TRBV9
ASSLPGQGYGYT
>13|.|TRBV20-1
SATSPSGSYNEQY
>13|many|TRBV5-1
ASSPGTAMGYEQY